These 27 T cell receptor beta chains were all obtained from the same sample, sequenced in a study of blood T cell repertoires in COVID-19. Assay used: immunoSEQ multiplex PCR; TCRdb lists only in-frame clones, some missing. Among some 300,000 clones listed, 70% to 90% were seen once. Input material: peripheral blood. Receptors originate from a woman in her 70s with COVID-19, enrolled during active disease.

CDR3 loop: CASSSGQSYQPQHF. The CDR3 coding sequence is TGTGCCAGCAGCTCAGGACAGAGCTATCAGCCCCAGCATTTT. The chain uses TRBV7-2 and TRBJ1-5; TRBD1 might be the D (6 bases). V was shortened by 4 bases and J by 5 bases, with 12 bases between the two germline ends. CDR1 is SGHTA, CDR2 FQGNSA, per germline. The CDR3 contains 14 residues.

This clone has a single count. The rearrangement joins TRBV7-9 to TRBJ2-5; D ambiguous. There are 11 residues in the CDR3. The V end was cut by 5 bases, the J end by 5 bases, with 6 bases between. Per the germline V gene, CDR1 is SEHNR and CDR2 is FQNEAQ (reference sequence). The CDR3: CASSPTETQYF. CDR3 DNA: TGTGCCAGCAGCCCTACGGAGACCCAGTACTTC. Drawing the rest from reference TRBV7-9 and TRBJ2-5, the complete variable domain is DTGVSQNPRHKITKRGQNVTFRCDPISEHNRLYWYRQTLGQGPEFLTYFQNEAQLEKSRLLSDRFSAERPKGSFSTLEIQRTEQGDSAMYLCASSPTETQYFGPGTRLLVL.

The CDR3 reads CASSQDRPSRETQYF. The CDR3 coding sequence is TGTGCCAGCAGCCAAGATCGGCCTAGCAGAGAGACCCAGTACTTC. This rearrangement joins TRBV14 to TRBJ2-5, with D tentatively TRBD2 (5 bases). Looked up from germline, CDR1 is SGHDN and CDR2 is FVKESK. The CDR3 length is 15 residues. V was pared by 0 bases and J by 4 bases, with 12 bases between.

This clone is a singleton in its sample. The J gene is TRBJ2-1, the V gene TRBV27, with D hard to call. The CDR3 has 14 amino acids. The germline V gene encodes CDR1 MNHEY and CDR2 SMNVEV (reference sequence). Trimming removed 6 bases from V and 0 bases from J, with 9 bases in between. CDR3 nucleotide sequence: TGTGCCAGCAGAGTAAAGAGCTCCTACAATGAGCAGTTCTTC. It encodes CASRVKSSYNEQFF.

The CDR3 DNA reads as TGCGCCAGCAGCTTGGCAGGGGGACTAGGCTATGGCTACACCTTC. It encodes CASSLAGGLGYGYTF. The chain carries TRBV5-1 and TRBJ1-2; 7 positions match TRBD1. J gave up 4 bases and V 0 bases, and 6 bases lay outside the gene matches. Germline CDR1 and CDR2: SGHRS and YFSETQ. There are 15 residues in the CDR3.

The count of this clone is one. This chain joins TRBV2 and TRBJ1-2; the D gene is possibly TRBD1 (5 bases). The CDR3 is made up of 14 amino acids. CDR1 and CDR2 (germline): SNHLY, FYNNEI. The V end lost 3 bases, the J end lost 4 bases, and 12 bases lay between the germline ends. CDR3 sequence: CASSDRAVIYGYTF. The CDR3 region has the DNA TGTGCCAGCAGTGACAGGGCTGTCATCTATGGCTACACCTTC.

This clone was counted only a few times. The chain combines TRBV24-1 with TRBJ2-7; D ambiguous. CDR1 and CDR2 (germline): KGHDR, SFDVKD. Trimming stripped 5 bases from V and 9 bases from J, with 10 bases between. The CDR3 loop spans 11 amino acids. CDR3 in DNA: TGTGCCACCAGTGTAAATGAGAGGCAGTACTTC. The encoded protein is CATSVNERQYF.

The CDR3 loop is CASSLSSSYEQYF. In DNA, the CDR3 is TGTGCCAGCAGCTTAAGTAGCTCCTACGAGCAGTACTTC. The genes are TRBV7-8 and TRBJ2-7; D gene uncertain. The V end lost 2 bases, the J end lost 0 bases, and 5 bases lay between the germline ends. Germline V gives CDR1 SGHVS, CDR2 FQNEAQ. The CDR3 contains 13 residues.

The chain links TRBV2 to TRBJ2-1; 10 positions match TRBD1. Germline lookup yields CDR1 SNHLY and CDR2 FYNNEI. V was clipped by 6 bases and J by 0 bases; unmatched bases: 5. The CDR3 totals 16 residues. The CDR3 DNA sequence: TGTGCCAGCAGCGGGACAGGGGCCCCCTCCTACAATGAGCAGTTCTTC. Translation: CASSGTGAPSYNEQFF.

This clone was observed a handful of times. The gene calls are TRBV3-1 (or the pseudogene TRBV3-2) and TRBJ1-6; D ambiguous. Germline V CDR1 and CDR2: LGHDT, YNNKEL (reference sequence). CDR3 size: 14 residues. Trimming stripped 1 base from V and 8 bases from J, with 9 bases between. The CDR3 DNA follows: TGTGCCAGCAGCCAAGGAGCTATCTATTCACCCCTCCACTTT. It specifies CASSQGAIYSPLHF.

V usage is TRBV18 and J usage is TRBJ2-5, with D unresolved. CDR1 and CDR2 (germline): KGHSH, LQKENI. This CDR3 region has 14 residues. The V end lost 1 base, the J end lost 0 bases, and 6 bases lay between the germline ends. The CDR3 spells CASSPLSDQETQYF. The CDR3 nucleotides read TGTGCCAGCTCACCACTTTCGGACCAAGAGACCCAGTACTTC.

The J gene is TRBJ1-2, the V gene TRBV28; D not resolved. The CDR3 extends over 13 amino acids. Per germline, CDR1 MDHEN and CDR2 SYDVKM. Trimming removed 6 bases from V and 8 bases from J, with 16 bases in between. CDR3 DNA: TGTGCCAGCAGCCCAAGTCGGATGGGCGGCTACACCTTC. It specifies CASSPSRMGGYTF.

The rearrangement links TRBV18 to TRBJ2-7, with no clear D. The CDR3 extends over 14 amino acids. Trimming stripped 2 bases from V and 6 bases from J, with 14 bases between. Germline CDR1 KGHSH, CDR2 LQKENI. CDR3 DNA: TGTGCCAGCTCACCAGGCAGGCCGAGAATCGAGCAGTACTTC. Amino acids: CASSPGRPRIEQYF.

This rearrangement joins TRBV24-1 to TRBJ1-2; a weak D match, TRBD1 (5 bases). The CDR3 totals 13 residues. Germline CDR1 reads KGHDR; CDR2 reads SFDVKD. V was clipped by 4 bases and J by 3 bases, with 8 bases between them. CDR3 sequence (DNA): TGTGCCACCAGTGAATCAGGGTACTATGGCTACACCTTC. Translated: CATSESGYYGYTF.

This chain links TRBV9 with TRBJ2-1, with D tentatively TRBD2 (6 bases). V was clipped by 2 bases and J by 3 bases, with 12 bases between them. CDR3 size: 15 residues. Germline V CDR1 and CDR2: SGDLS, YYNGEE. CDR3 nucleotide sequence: TGTGCCAGCAGCGTGGCCCCGGGACTCTACAATGAGCAGTTCTTC. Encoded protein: CASSVAPGLYNEQFF.

The CDR3 nucleotides are TGTGCCAGCAGGTCCGGGACTAGCGGCACCTACGAGCAGTACTTC. Its translation: CASRSGTSGTYEQYF. This chain connects TRBV6-4 to TRBJ2-7; 11 positions agree with TRBD2. There are 15 residues in the CDR3. J lost 2 bases, V lost 6 bases, and 6 bases had no gene match. CDR1 and CDR2 from the germline V gene are MRHNA and SNTAGT.

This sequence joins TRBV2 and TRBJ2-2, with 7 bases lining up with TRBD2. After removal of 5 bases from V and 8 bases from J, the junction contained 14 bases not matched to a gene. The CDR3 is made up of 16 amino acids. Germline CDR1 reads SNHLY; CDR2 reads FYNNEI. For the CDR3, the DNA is TGTGCCAGCAGTTTCTTTTCCGGACTAGTTTCTGGGGAGCTGTTTTTT. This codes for CASSFFSGLVSGELFF.

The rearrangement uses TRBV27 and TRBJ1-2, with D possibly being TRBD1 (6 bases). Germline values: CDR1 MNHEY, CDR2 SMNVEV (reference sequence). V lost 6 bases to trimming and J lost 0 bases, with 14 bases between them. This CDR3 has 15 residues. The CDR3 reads CASRQGTRTNYGYTF. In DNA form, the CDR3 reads TGTGCCAGCAGGCAGGGGACGCGAACTAACTATGGCTACACCTTC.

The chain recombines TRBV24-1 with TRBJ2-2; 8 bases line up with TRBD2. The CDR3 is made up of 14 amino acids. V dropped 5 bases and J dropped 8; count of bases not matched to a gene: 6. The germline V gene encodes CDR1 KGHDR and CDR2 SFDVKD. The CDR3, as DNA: TGTGCCACCAGTGTCGGGGGGGAAGGAGGGGAGCTGTTTTTT. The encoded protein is CATSVGGEGGELFF.

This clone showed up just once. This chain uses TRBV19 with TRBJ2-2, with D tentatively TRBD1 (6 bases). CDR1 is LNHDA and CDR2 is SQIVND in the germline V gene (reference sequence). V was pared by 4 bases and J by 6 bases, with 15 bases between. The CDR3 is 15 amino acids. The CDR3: CASSTQRRGAGELFF. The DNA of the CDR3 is TGTGCCAGTAGTACCCAGCGCAGGGGAGCCGGGGAGCTGTTTTTT.

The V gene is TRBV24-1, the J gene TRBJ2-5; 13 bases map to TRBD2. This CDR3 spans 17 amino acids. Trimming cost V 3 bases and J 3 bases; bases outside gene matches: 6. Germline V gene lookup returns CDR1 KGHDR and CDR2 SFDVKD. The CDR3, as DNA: TGTGCCACCAGTGATCGCGGGACTAGCGGGGTTAAAGAGACCCAGTACTTC. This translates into CATSDRGTSGVKETQYF.

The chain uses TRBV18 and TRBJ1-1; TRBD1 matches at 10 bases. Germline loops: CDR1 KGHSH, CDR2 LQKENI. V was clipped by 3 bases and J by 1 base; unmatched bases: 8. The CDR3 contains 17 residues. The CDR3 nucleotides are TGTGCCAGCTCACCCGACAGGGGGCTAAAGGGGAACACTGAAGCTTTCTTT. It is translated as CASSPDRGLKGNTEAFF.

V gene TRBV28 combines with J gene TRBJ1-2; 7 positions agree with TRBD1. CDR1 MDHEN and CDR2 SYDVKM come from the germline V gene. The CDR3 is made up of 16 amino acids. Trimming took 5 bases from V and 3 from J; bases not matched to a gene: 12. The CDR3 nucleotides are TGTGCCAGCAGTCCCCCGGGACAGCTGCTTTACTATGGCTACACCTTC. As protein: CASSPPGQLLYYGYTF.

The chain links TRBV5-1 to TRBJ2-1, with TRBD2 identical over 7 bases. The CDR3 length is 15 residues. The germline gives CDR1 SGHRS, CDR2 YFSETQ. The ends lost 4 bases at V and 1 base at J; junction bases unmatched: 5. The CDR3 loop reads CASSRSGVSYNEQFF. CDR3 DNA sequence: TGCGCCAGCAGCAGAAGCGGGGTGTCCTACAATGAGCAGTTCTTC.

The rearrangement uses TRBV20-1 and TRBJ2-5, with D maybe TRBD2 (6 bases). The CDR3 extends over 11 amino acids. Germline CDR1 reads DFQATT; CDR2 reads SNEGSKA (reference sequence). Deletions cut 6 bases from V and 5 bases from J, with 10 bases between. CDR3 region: CSASGLETQYF. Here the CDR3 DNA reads TGCAGTGCCAGCGGGCTGGAGACCCAGTACTTC.

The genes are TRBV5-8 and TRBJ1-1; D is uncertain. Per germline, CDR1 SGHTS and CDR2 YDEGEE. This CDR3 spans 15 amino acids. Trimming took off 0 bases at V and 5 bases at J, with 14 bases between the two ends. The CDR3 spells CASSLAGRGGTEAFF. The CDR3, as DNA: TGTGCCAGCAGCTTGGCCGGGCGGGGTGGGACTGAAGCTTTCTTT.

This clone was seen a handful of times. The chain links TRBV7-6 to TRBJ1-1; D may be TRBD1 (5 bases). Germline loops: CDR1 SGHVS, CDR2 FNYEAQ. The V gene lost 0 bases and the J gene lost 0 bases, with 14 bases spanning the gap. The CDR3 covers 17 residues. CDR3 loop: CASSLALAGRVNTEAFF. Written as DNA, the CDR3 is TGTGCCAGCAGCTTAGCGCTCGCAGGGAGGGTGAACACTGAAGCTTTCTTT.